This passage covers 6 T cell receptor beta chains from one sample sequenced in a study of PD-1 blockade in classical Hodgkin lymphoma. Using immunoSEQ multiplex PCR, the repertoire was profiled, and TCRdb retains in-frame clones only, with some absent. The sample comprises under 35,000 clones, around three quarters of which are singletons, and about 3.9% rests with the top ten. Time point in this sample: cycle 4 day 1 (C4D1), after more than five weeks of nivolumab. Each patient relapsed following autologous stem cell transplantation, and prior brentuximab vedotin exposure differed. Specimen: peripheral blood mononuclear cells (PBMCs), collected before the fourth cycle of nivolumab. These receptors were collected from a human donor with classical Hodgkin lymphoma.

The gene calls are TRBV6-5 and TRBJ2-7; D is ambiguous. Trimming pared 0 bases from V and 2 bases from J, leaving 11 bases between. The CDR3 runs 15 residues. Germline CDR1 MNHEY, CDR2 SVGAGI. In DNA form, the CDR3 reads TGTGCCAGCAGTTACTCGTCACAGAGTCCCTACGAGCAGTACTTC. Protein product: CASSYSSQSPYEQYF.

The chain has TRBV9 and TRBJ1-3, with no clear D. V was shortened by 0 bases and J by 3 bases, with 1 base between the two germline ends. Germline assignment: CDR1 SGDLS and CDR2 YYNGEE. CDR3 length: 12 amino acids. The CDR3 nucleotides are TGTGCCAGCAGCGTAGGTGGAAACACCATATATTTT. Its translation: CASSVGGNTIYF.

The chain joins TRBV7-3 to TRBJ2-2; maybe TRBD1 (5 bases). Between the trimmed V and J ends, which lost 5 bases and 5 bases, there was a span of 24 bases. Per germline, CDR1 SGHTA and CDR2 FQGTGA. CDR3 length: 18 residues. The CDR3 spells CASSLNLIGVDSTGELFF. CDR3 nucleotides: TGTGCCAGCAGCCTAAACTTGATAGGGGTTGACAGTACCGGGGAGCTGTTTTTT.

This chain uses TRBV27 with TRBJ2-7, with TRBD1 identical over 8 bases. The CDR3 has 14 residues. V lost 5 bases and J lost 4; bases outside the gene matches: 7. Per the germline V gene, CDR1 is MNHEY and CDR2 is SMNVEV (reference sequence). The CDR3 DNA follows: TGTGCCAGCAGTGCCGGGACAGGTGGGTACGAGCAGTACTTC. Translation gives CASSAGTGGYEQYF.

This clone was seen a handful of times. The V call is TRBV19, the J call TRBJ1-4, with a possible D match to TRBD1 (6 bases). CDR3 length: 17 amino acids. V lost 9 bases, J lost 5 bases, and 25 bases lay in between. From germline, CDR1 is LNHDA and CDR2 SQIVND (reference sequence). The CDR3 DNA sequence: TGTGCCAGCCACAAAAGGGGGTCGCAGATCTCCAATGAAAAACTGTTTTTT. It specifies CASHKRGSQISNEKLFF.

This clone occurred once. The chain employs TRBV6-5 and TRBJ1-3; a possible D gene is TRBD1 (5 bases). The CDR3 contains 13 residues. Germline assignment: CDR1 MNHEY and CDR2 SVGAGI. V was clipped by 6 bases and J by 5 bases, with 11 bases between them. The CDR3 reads CASRGTQRNTIYF. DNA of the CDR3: TGTGCCAGCAGGGGGACCCAAAGAAACACCATATATTTT.